What follows are 26 T cell receptor beta chains derived from one specimen sequenced in a study of CD8 T cells in ankylosing spondylitis. Each CDR3 protein is one row after TCRdb ran MiXCR on the 5' RACE reads. Among approximately 150,000 distinct CDR3 sequences listed, around 45% were seen once. The material sequenced was synovial fluid, either unsorted or a sorted T cell fraction (not recorded which). The receptor set was obtained from a male donor with ankylosing spondylitis.

This clonotype has a handful of counts. V usage is TRBV29-1 and J usage is TRBJ2-2; no reliable D call. Germline V gives CDR1 SQVTM, CDR2 ANQGSEA. The CDR3 runs 13 residues. The V and J ends lost 2 bases and 1 base respectively, with 5 bases between them. The CDR3 region has the DNA TGCAGCGTTGAAATCCAGAACACCGGGGAGCTGTTTTTT. It is translated as CSVEIQNTGELFF.

This chain joins TRBV4-2 and TRBJ2-4, with TRBD1 identical over 9 bases. This CDR3 contains 18 residues. In germline, CDR1 is LGHNA, CDR2 YNFKEQ. The ends lost 3 bases at V and 1 base at J; junction bases unmatched: 10. The CDR3 is CASSHRPQGAKAKNIQYF. Here the CDR3 DNA reads TGTGCCAGCAGCCACCGCCCACAGGGGGCGAAGGCCAAAAACATTCAGTACTTC.

This chain uses TRBV20-1 with TRBJ2-4, with 11 bases that match TRBD2. Germline V gene sequence: CDR1 DFQATT, CDR2 SNEGSKA (reference sequence). The CDR3 length is 17 residues. Germline trimming cut 6 bases from V and 0 bases from J; bases unmatched to any gene: 10. CDR3 sequence: CSAAKASGGLAKNIQYF. CDR3 nucleotide sequence: TGCAGTGCAGCGAAGGCTAGCGGGGGGCTAGCCAAAAACATTCAGTACTTC.

V gene TRBV4-3 combines with J gene TRBJ1-2; D is ambiguous. V lost 1 base and J lost 5, with 11 bases in between. The CDR3 is 14 residues long. Germline V CDR1 and CDR2: LGHNA, YSLEER. CDR3 in amino acids: CASSQVARGYGYTF. The DNA for the CDR3 is TGCGCCAGCAGCCAAGTAGCCCGAGGGTATGGCTACACCTTC.

V usage is TRBV28 and J usage is TRBJ2-7; D possibly corresponds to TRBD2 (6 bases). This CDR3 is 14 amino acids long. CDR1 is MDHEN and CDR2 is SYDVKM in the germline V gene. Between the trimmed V and J ends, which lost 6 bases and 3 bases, there was a span of 15 bases. This CDR3 reads CASRFRDWLYEQYF. The CDR3 DNA reads as TGTGCCAGCAGGTTCCGGGACTGGCTCTACGAGCAGTACTTC.

The chain carries TRBV4-1 and TRBJ2-7; D may correspond to TRBD1 or TRBD2 (6 bases each). V gave up 0 bases and J gave up 0 bases, with 21 bases separating them. The germline V gene encodes CDR1 MGHRA and CDR2 YSYEKL. The CDR3 runs 19 residues. Here the CDR3 DNA reads TGCGCCAGCAGCCAAGATTGGAGGGGGATGGGCCTATCCTCCTACGAGCAGTACTTC. Translated: CASSQDWRGMGLSSYEQYF.

The rearrangement joins TRBV27 to TRBJ2-7; 7 nucleotides align to TRBD1. The CDR3 covers 13 residues. Trimming removed 6 bases from V and 1 base from J; junction bases left unmatched: 3. From germline, CDR1 is MNHEY and CDR2 SMNVEV (reference sequence). CDR3 DNA: TGTGCCAGCAGAAACAGGGGTTCCTACGAGCAGTACTTC. Amino acid sequence: CASRNRGSYEQYF.

The rearrangement joins TRBV9 to TRBJ2-1; TRBD1 might be the D (5 bases). The CDR3 contains 15 residues. Per the germline V gene, CDR1 is SGDLS and CDR2 is YYNGEE. V was trimmed by 4 bases and J by 8 bases, leaving 19 bases between them. As DNA, the CDR3 is TGTGCCAGCAGCCCCCCCAGGGCTAGTTCCTATGAGCAGTTCTTC. Translated: CASSPPRASSYEQFF.

The chain carries TRBV6-4 and TRBJ2-5; 10 positions agree with TRBD2. Germline trimming cut 3 bases from V and 5 bases from J; bases unmatched to any gene: 6. The CDR3 extends over 15 amino acids. The germline V gene encodes CDR1 MRHNA and CDR2 SNTAGT. In DNA, the CDR3 is TGTGCCAGCAGTGAAGGGACTAGCGAGGTTGAGACCCAGTACTTC. It encodes CASSEGTSEVETQYF.

This clonotype showed up just a few times. The chain carries TRBV7-9 and TRBJ2-7; D is uncertain. This CDR3 spans 12 amino acids. Germline CDR1 and CDR2: SEHNR and FQNEAQ (reference sequence). Trimming removed 3 bases at V and 6 bases at J, with 9 bases between. CDR3 residues: CASSLEQTEQYF. CDR3 DNA sequence: TGTGCCAGCAGCTTGGAGCAGACCGAGCAGTACTTC.

V is TRBV6-1 and J is TRBJ2-1; 10 positions agree with TRBD1. Per the germline V gene, CDR1 is MNHNS and CDR2 is SASEGT. This CDR3 spans 15 amino acids. V gave up 4 bases and J gave up 3 bases; unmatched junction bases: 3. As DNA, the CDR3 is TGTGCCAGCAGTGGAGGACAGGGGGACTACAATGAGCAGTTCTTC. Protein sequence: CASSGGQGDYNEQFF.

The sample holds a few counts of this clonotype. The rearrangement joins TRBV6-1 to TRBJ1-4; D perhaps matches TRBD1 (5 bases). This CDR3 region has 15 residues. CDR1 is MNHNS, CDR2 SASEGT, per germline. V was pared by 3 bases and J by 5 bases, with 13 bases between. The CDR3 sequence is CASSDLGGQNEKLFF. CDR3 nucleotide sequence: TGTGCCAGCAGTGATTTGGGGGGTCAGAATGAAAAACTGTTTTTT.

The chain joins TRBV7-2 to TRBJ2-7; tentatively, D is TRBD1 (5 bases). V gave up 6 bases and J gave up 3 bases, with 9 bases separating them. CDR1 and CDR2 from the germline V gene are SGHTA and FQGNSA. This CDR3 has 12 residues. For the CDR3, the DNA is TGTGCCAGCAGTTATACAGGCTACGAGCAGTACTTC. Amino acid sequence: CASSYTGYEQYF.

This clonotype was found a few times. The CDR3 DNA reads TGTGCCAGCCGAGGGGGACTAGGAAACACCATATATTTT. Amino acid sequence: CASRGGLGNTIYF. This sequence joins TRBV7-6 and TRBJ1-3; D possibly corresponds to TRBD1 (6 bases). The CDR3 consists of 13 residues. Germline assignment: CDR1 SGHVS and CDR2 FNYEAQ. Trimming pared 8 bases from V and 4 bases from J, leaving 12 bases between.

The CDR3 bases are TGTGCCAGCAGTTTATATACGGACTCGGCCTACGAGCAGTACTTC. Protein product: CASSLYTDSAYEQYF. V is TRBV12-3 or TRBV12-4 and J is TRBJ2-7, with D possibly matching TRBD2 (5 bases). This CDR3 is built from 15 residues. V shed 2 bases and J shed 2 bases, with 13 bases lying between them.

In this sample, this clonotype turned up a few times. The chain recombines TRBV20-1 with TRBJ1-1; D is perhaps TRBD1 (5 bases). This CDR3 has 12 residues. V shed 2 bases and J shed 5 bases, with 9 bases lying between them. Germline lookup yields CDR1 DFQATT and CDR2 SNEGSKA (reference sequence). The CDR3 nucleotides are TGCAGTGCTAGACGGGGCGAGACTGAAGCTTTCTTT. Protein sequence: CSARRGETEAFF.

The chain couples TRBV20-1 to TRBJ2-1, with D hard to call. The V gene lost 1 base and the J gene lost 6 bases, with 10 bases spanning the gap. Germline CDR1 DFQATT, CDR2 SNEGSKA (reference sequence). The CDR3 is 13 residues long. In nucleotides, the CDR3 is TGCAGTGCTAGAGCTGGGTACCTCAATGAGCAGTTCTTC. It is translated as CSARAGYLNEQFF.

The chain is built from TRBV12-3 or TRBV12-4 and TRBJ2-3; D possibly corresponds to TRBD2 (5 bases). The CDR3 loop spans 16 amino acids. Trimming cost V 5 bases and J 0 bases, with 15 bases left between them. The CDR3 nucleotides are TGTGCCAGCAGTACTCAAACATGGAGGAGCACAGATACGCAGTATTTT. Translation: CASSTQTWRSTDTQYF.

This clonotype was seen a handful of times. The chain combines TRBV7-9 with TRBJ2-3; D call uncertain. Germline values: CDR1 SEHNR, CDR2 FQNEAQ (reference sequence). The V gene lost 3 bases and the J gene lost 0 bases, with 10 bases spanning the gap. The CDR3 consists of 15 residues. CDR3 DNA sequence: TGTGCCAGCAGCTTTTGGGAAGGTAGCACAGATACGCAGTATTTT. It is translated as CASSFWEGSTDTQYF.

This chain uses TRBV4-1 with TRBJ2-1, with D perhaps TRBD1 (6 bases). The CDR3 is 18 amino acids. V gave up 4 bases and J gave up 3 bases, with 22 bases separating them. The germline V gene has CDR1 MGHRA and CDR2 YSYEKL. The CDR3 is CASSLYPWGRQGYNEQFF. As DNA, the CDR3 is TGCGCCAGCAGCCTCTATCCATGGGGGCGCCAAGGCTACAATGAGCAGTTCTTC.

In the case of this clonotype: One end of the junction is discordant with germline, which a read error may explain. The rearrangement joins TRBV3-1 to TRBJ2-7; 8 nucleotides agree with TRBD2. This CDR3 is 18 amino acids long. In germline, CDR1 is LGHDT, CDR2 YNNKEL (reference sequence). CDR3 amino acids: CACSQSVASGPTAYEQYF. Here the CDR3 DNA reads TGTGCCTGCAGCCAATCTGTGGCTAGCGGGCCGACGGCCTACGAGCAGTACTTC.

This clonotype appeared a few times. The V and J genes are TRBV29-1 and TRBJ1-2, with a tentative D call TRBD1 (5 bases). The germline V gene encodes CDR1 SQVTM and CDR2 ANQGSEA. The CDR3 totals 15 residues. Trimming shortened V by 6 bases and J by 4 bases, and 21 bases separated the two germline ends. The chain's CDR3 is CSVPLMWGEPYGYTF. The CDR3 nucleotides are TGCAGCGTCCCTTTAATGTGGGGGGAACCCTATGGCTACACCTTC.

This clonotype was observed at least ten times. V is TRBV7-8 and J is TRBJ2-3; a possible D gene is TRBD1 (5 bases). The CDR3 covers 16 residues. Trimming left V 0 bases short and J 4 bases short, with 14 bases between. The germline V gene has CDR1 SGHVS and CDR2 FQNEAQ. In DNA form, the CDR3 reads TGTGCCAGCAGCTTAGCTGGCACAGGCGGTTCAGATACGCAGTATTTT. It is translated as CASSLAGTGGSDTQYF.

This chain links TRBV18 with TRBJ2-3; no firm D call. Germline lookup yields CDR1 KGHSH and CDR2 LQKENI. CDR3 length: 16 amino acids. Trimming stripped 3 bases from V and 0 bases from J, with 13 bases between. CDR3 amino acids: CASSPYSYPSTDTQYF. The CDR3 DNA reads as TGTGCCAGCTCACCTTATTCCTACCCAAGCACAGATACGCAGTATTTT.

V is TRBV5-8 and J is TRBJ2-3; D call uncertain. Germline V gene data show CDR1 as SGHTS and CDR2 as YDEGEE. The length of the CDR3 is 12 residues. Trimming left V 0 bases short and J 9 bases short, with 8 bases between. The chain's CDR3 is CASSLASLTQYF. As DNA, the CDR3 is TGTGCCAGCAGCTTGGCCTCCTTAACGCAGTATTTT.

V and J are TRBV4-2 and TRBJ1-2, with 7 positions matching TRBD1. CDR1 is LGHNA, CDR2 YNFKEQ, per germline. There are 15 residues in the CDR3. The V gene end was trimmed by 3 bases and the J gene end by 6 bases; junction bases not matched to a gene: 10. The CDR3 DNA is TGTGCCAGCAGCCACGCCTTAGACAGGGTTAATGGCTACACCTTC. Translation gives CASSHALDRVNGYTF.